Below are 5 T cell receptor beta chains sequenced from a single sample in a study of T cell changes during pregnancy in multiple sclerosis. Measured with immunoSEQ multiplex PCR; TCRdb has only the in-frame clones, and not every one. The table includes approximately 130,000 clones, 90% to 98% detected once. This specimen consisted of peripheral blood, obtained after pregnancy. The receptors were sampled from a female donor with multiple sclerosis, enrolled in a pregnancy study.

The rearrangement uses TRBV27 and TRBJ2-5; tentatively, D is TRBD2 (6 bases). V was shortened by 5 bases and J by 2 bases, with 18 bases between the two germline ends. The CDR3 totals 16 residues. The germline gives CDR1 MNHEY, CDR2 SMNVEV (reference sequence). The CDR3 nucleotides are TGTGCCAGCAGTCCCCGATTCGAGGGAGGTCAAGAGACCCAGTACTTC. Its translation is CASSPRFEGGQETQYF.

In its sample, this clone was seen once. The chain links TRBV7-2 to TRBJ2-5; tentatively, D is TRBD1 (6 bases). This CDR3 has 14 amino acids. V dropped 5 bases and J dropped 0 bases, with 10 bases sitting between them. Germline lookup yields CDR1 SGHTA and CDR2 FQGNSA. CDR3 in DNA: TGTGCCAGCAGCCTCCGGGACAACCAAGAGACCCAGTACTTC. This sequence encodes CASSLRDNQETQYF. The whole variable domain, filled in from reference TRBV7-2 and TRBJ2-5, reads GAGVSQSPSNKVTEKGKDVELRCDPISGHTALYWYRQSLGQGLEFLIYFQGNSAPDKSGLPSDRFSAERTGGSVSTLTIQRTQQEDSAVYLCASSLRDNQETQYFGPGTRLLVL.

This chain links TRBV6-5 with TRBJ1-4; tentatively, D is TRBD1 (6 bases). This CDR3 spans 15 amino acids. Trimming pared 5 bases from V and 0 bases from J, leaving 10 bases between. Germline V gene lookup returns CDR1 MNHEY and CDR2 SVGAGI. The CDR3 DNA is TGTGCCAGCAGTCCGGACAGTGCAACTAATGAAAAACTGTTTTTT. Translating it yields CASSPDSATNEKLFF.

The genes are TRBV7-8 and TRBJ2-3; D remains unclear. Trimming removed 2 bases from V and 2 bases from J, with 14 bases in between. The germline V gene encodes CDR1 SGHVS and CDR2 FQNEAQ. This CDR3 is built from 16 residues. The CDR3 loop is CASSLNQAIPTDTQYF. CDR3 DNA sequence: TGTGCCAGCAGCTTAAATCAGGCGATACCCACAGATACGCAGTATTTT.

This chain joins TRBV4-1 and TRBJ2-7; 8 bases map to TRBD2. The CDR3 runs to 16 residues. Germline V gene sequence: CDR1 MGHRA, CDR2 YSYEKL. Germline trimming cut 1 base from V and 3 bases from J; bases unmatched to any gene: 8. The DNA of the CDR3 is TGCGCCAGCAGCCAAGGAAGCGGGAGTTATATCTACGAGCAGTACTTC. Its protein product is CASSQGSGSYIYEQYF.